This T cell receptor beta chain stems from a study of Ad26.COV2.S vaccination and SARS-CoV-2 variants. Study-level information: COV1001, an Ad26.COV2.S trial, supplied this vaccine-arm donor. Study conclusions and caveats: Vaccine and placebo groups showed comparable non-spike TCR breadth.

The V gene's germline CDR1 is SEHNR and CDR2 FQNEAQ (reference sequence). The CDR3 contains 15 residues. Unmatched junction bases numbered 3, after V lost 4 bases and J lost 1 base. Treatment of the sample: around 19 received Ad26.COV2.S at low or high dose, single or two shots; about 5 received placebo; per-sample allocation not given. Day 63 following the first vaccine or placebo injection was when the samples were taken. About this clone: Its target is unknown.

The method was immunoSEQ multiplex PCR; TCRdb's version includes in-frame clones alone and lacks a portion of them. The table includes about 680,000 clones, around 92% detected once. The specimen was peripheral blood, collected in a trial of Ad26.COV2.S vaccine versus placebo. The chain couples TRBV7-9 to TRBJ1-1, with 10 bases that match TRBD1. This TCR came from a person aged 18-65 years who received the Ad26.COV2.S COVID-19 vaccine or a placebo. The CDR3 nucleotides read TGTGCCAGCAGCTCGGGACAGGGGCGGAACACTGAAGCTTTCTTT. It translates to CASSSGQGRNTEAFF.